This is a list of T cell receptor beta chains from one sample in a study of CD8+CD57+ T cells in acquired aplastic anemia. TCRdb analysed the reads with MiXCR anew, one entry per CDR3 protein. The table includes around 400,000 distinct CDR3 sequences, about two thirds detected once. Specimen: sorted CD4+, CD8+, or CD8+CD57+ T cells (not recorded which) from PBMCs. Receptors were obtained from a human donor in good health, serving as a control. Each CDR3 is given with its conserved first and last residue. Each record gives: clone size, J gene, D gene, V gene, CDR3 DNA, CDR3 protein. D genes are given only for firm matches. Clone size is not always given. Where it is, it says once, few, many or a class for expanded clones.

clone size: -; J gene: TRBJ2-7; D gene: TRBD1; V gene: TRBV12-5; CDR3 DNA: TGTGCCAGCAGCCTGAGAGACAGGGGAGAATGGCAGTACTTC; CDR3 protein: CASSLRDRGEWQYF
clone size: few; J gene: TRBJ2-2; D gene: -; V gene: TRBV9; CDR3 DNA: TGTGCCAGCAGCGTAGTACAGGCGAACACCGGGGAGCTGTTTTTT; CDR3 protein: CASSVVQANTGELFF
clone size: many; J gene: TRBJ1-2; D gene: -; V gene: TRBV6-5; CDR3 DNA: TGTGCCAGCAGTTTCTTGGGGGGCTACACCTTC; CDR3 protein: CASSFLGGYTF
clone size: -; J gene: TRBJ1-6; D gene: -; V gene: TRBV19; CDR3 DNA: TGTGCCAGTAGTCCGCGGGACACTCCCGCACCCCTCCACTTT; CDR3 protein: CASSPRDTPAPLHF
clone size: once; J gene: TRBJ2-5; D gene: -; V gene: TRBV19; CDR3 DNA: TGTGCCAGTAGTATAGCTATCGAAGACACCCAGTACTTC; CDR3 protein: CASSIAIEDTQYF
clone size: many; J gene: TRBJ1-4; D gene: -; V gene: TRBV10-2; CDR3 DNA: TGCGCCAGCAGTGAGGGTGGGGTGCGTGAAAAACTGTTTTTT; CDR3 protein: CASSEGGVREKLFF
clone size: -; J gene: TRBJ2-1; D gene: -; V gene: TRBV12-3/TRBV12-4; CDR3 DNA: TGTGCCAGCAGTTTCAATGAGCAGTTCTTC; CDR3 protein: CASSFNEQFF
clone size: few; J gene: TRBJ1-5; D gene: TRBD1; V gene: TRBV10-2; CDR3 DNA: TGCGCCAGCAGTGTACGGGGTGGACAGGGAAGTAATCAGCCCCAGCATTTT; CDR3 protein: CASSVRGGQGSNQPQHF
clone size: once; J gene: TRBJ1-2; D gene: -; V gene: TRBV20-1; CDR3 DNA: TGCAGTGCTAGAGGGAGGGGCGCAGGGGTCTATGGCTACACCTTC; CDR3 protein: CSARGRGAGVYGYTF
clone size: many; J gene: TRBJ1-6; D gene: TRBD1; V gene: TRBV12-3/TRBV12-4; CDR3 DNA: TGTGCCAGCAACCTGCACAGGGGGCTTTCACCCCTCCACTTT; CDR3 protein: CASNLHRGLSPLHF
clone size: -; J gene: TRBJ1-2; D gene: TRBD1; V gene: TRBV6-4; CDR3 DNA: TGTGCCGGAAGCGATTTGCGGCAGGGGGTAGACGGCTACACCTTC; CDR3 protein: CAGSDLRQGVDGYTF
clone size: few; J gene: TRBJ2-3; D gene: TRBD1; V gene: TRBV5-1; CDR3 DNA: TGCGCCAGCAGCTTGGCCCCAGGGGGTAAGCAGTATTTT; CDR3 protein: CASSLAPGGKQYF
clone size: many; J gene: TRBJ2-7; D gene: -; V gene: TRBV20-1; CDR3 DNA: TGCAGTGGCTACAGGATCTCCTACGAGCAGTACTTC; CDR3 protein: CSGYRISYEQYF
clone size: -; J gene: TRBJ2-7; D gene: -; V gene: TRBV10-3; CDR3 DNA: TGTGCCATTAACGGGCGCAGGGGCGAGCAGTACTTC; CDR3 protein: CAINGRRGEQYF
clone size: -; J gene: TRBJ1-1; D gene: -; V gene: TRBV11-1; CDR3 DNA: TGTGCCAGCAGCTTAGAGGCTGGGCTAGCTGGAGAGAACACTGAAGCTTTCTTT; CDR3 protein: CASSLEAGLAGENTEAFF
clone size: -; J gene: TRBJ1-2; D gene: -; V gene: TRBV5-4; CDR3 DNA: TGTGCCAGCAGCAAGCGACAGATGCGGAATGGCTACACCTTC; CDR3 protein: CASSKRQMRNGYTF
clone size: once; J gene: TRBJ2-7; D gene: TRBD1; V gene: TRBV20-1; CDR3 DNA: TGCAGTGCTAGCGACAGGGGGAGCTACGAGCAGTACTTC; CDR3 protein: CSASDRGSYEQYF
clone size: -; J gene: TRBJ2-7; D gene: -; V gene: TRBV7-2; CDR3 DNA: TGTGCCAGCTTGCGGATAGGGGCTAACTATGGGCAGTACTTC; CDR3 protein: CASLRIGANYGQYF
clone size: -; J gene: TRBJ2-5; D gene: TRBD2; V gene: TRBV3-1; CDR3 DNA: TGTGCCAGCAGCCAAAGGACGGGAGGGGTCCAAGAGACCCAGTACTTC; CDR3 protein: CASSQRTGGVQETQYF
clone size: -; J gene: TRBJ1-3; D gene: TRBD1; V gene: TRBV7-2; CDR3 DNA: TGTGCCAGCAGCAGACAGGGAGACACTGGAAACACCATATATTTT; CDR3 protein: CASSRQGDTGNTIYF
clone size: many; J gene: TRBJ1-2; D gene: -; V gene: TRBV6-2/TRBV6-3; CDR3 DNA: TGTGCCAGTTGGAAGTCAGAGACCTCCTATGGCTACACCTTC; CDR3 protein: CASWKSETSYGYTF
clone size: -; J gene: TRBJ2-3; D gene: -; V gene: TRBV7-4; CDR3 DNA: TGTGCCAGCAGCCAAAAGTGGGGAGATAAGCAGTATTTT; CDR3 protein: CASSQKWGDKQYF
clone size: -; J gene: TRBJ1-5; D gene: -; V gene: TRBV7-2; CDR3 DNA: TGTGCCAGCAGTGCCGGGAAATCACCCCATCAGTTCCAGCATTTT; CDR3 protein: CASSAGKSPHQFQHF
clone size: -; J gene: TRBJ2-7; D gene: -; V gene: TRBV5-1; CDR3 DNA: TGTGCCAGCAGCGGGGAAGCGGGACAGCACGAGCAGTACTTC; CDR3 protein: CASSGEAGQHEQYF
clone size: -; J gene: TRBJ2-5; D gene: TRBD1; V gene: TRBV7-2; CDR3 DNA: TGTGCCAGTAAACGGACAGGGAGGAGGGAGACCCAGTACTTC; CDR3 protein: CASKRTGRRETQYF
clone size: few; J gene: TRBJ2-3; D gene: -; V gene: TRBV20-1; CDR3 DNA: TGCAGTGCTAGGGCGGACTACAATGAGCAGTATTTT; CDR3 protein: CSARADYNEQYF
clone size: -; J gene: TRBJ2-1; D gene: -; V gene: TRBV7-3; CDR3 DNA: TGTGCCAGCAGCGAGTCCACGAACTCCTACGAGCAGTACCAGTTCTTC; CDR3 protein: CASSESTNSYEQYQFF
clone size: -; J gene: TRBJ1-2; D gene: TRBD1; V gene: TRBV20-1; CDR3 DNA: TGCAGTGCTAGGGACAGGAGGCGAAATCGCTACACCTTC; CDR3 protein: CSARDRRRNRYTF
clone size: -; J gene: TRBJ2-1; D gene: -; V gene: TRBV27; CDR3 DNA: TGTGCCAGCAGTTTCTTACGCAATGAGCAGTTCTTC; CDR3 protein: CASSFLRNEQFF
clone size: -; J gene: TRBJ1-2; D gene: TRBD1; V gene: TRBV7-3; CDR3 DNA: TGTGCCACCAGCAGAGTTTCGACAGGGCCGTTTGGCTACACCTTC; CDR3 protein: CATSRVSTGPFGYTF
clone size: -; J gene: TRBJ1-6; D gene: -; V gene: TRBV9; CDR3 DNA: TGTGCCAGCAGCGAGACGGCGTCTGGCTCACCCCTCCACTTT; CDR3 protein: CASSETASGSPLHF
clone size: few; J gene: TRBJ1-4; D gene: -; V gene: TRBV11-2; CDR3 DNA: TGTGCCAGCTCACCACTATCCCCCCTATTTAATGAAAAACTGTTTTTT; CDR3 protein: CASSPLSPLFNEKLFF
clone size: many; J gene: TRBJ2-5; D gene: -; V gene: TRBV11-3; CDR3 DNA: TGTGCCAGCAGCTTTCGATCGGGGGGCAACCAAGAGACCCAGTACTTC; CDR3 protein: CASSFRSGGNQETQYF
clone size: -; J gene: TRBJ1-1; D gene: -; V gene: TRBV7-3; CDR3 DNA: TGTGCCAGCAGCCCAGGGGAGGCCGAGGGGGAAGCTTTCTTT; CDR3 protein: CASSPGEAEGEAFF
clone size: -; J gene: TRBJ2-7; D gene: -; V gene: TRBV7-9; CDR3 DNA: TGTGCCACCAGTGGTCCGGGGACTTGCGGGACCACAGATTTC; CDR3 protein: CATSGPGTCGTTDF
clone size: few; J gene: TRBJ1-5; D gene: -; V gene: TRBV12-3/TRBV12-4; CDR3 DNA: TGTGCCACCCGGGGGGGGGTTGATAGCAATCAGCCCCAGCATTTT; CDR3 protein: CATRGGVDSNQPQHF
clone size: -; J gene: TRBJ1-4; D gene: -; V gene: TRBV12-3/TRBV12-4; CDR3 DNA: TGTGCCAGCAGTTTCGCTAGACCAATTGAAAAACTGTTTTTT; CDR3 protein: CASSFARPIEKLFF
clone size: -; J gene: TRBJ2-1; D gene: TRBD1; V gene: TRBV7-9; CDR3 DNA: TGTGCCAGCAGCTTGGTCGGGACAGGAACGGCTGCGCAGTTCTTC; CDR3 protein: CASSLVGTGTAAQFF
clone size: -; J gene: TRBJ2-2; D gene: TRBD2; V gene: TRBV2; CDR3 DNA: TGTGCCAGCAGCCGGGGGGGTGGTGTAAATGGGGCCCTGTTTTTT; CDR3 protein: CASSRGGGVNGALFF
clone size: many; J gene: TRBJ2-3; D gene: -; V gene: TRBV6-2/TRBV6-3; CDR3 DNA: TGTGCCAGCAGTGACTTTACAGATACGCAGTATTTT; CDR3 protein: CASSDFTDTQYF